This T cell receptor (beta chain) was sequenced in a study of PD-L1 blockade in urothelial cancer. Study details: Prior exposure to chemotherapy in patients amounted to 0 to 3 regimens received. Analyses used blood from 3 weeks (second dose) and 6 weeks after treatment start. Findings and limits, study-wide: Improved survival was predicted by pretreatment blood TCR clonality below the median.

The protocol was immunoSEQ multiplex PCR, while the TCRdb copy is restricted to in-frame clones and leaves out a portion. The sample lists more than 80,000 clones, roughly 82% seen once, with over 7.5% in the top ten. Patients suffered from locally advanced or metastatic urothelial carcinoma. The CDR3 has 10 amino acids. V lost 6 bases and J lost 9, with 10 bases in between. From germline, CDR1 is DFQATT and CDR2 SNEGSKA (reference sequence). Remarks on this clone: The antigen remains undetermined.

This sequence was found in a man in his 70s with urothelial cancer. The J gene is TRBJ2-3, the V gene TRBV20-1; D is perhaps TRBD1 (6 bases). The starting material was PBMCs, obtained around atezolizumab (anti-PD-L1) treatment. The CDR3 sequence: CSAAGTTQYF. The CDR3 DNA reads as TGCAGTGCGGCCGGGACAACGCAGTATTTT.